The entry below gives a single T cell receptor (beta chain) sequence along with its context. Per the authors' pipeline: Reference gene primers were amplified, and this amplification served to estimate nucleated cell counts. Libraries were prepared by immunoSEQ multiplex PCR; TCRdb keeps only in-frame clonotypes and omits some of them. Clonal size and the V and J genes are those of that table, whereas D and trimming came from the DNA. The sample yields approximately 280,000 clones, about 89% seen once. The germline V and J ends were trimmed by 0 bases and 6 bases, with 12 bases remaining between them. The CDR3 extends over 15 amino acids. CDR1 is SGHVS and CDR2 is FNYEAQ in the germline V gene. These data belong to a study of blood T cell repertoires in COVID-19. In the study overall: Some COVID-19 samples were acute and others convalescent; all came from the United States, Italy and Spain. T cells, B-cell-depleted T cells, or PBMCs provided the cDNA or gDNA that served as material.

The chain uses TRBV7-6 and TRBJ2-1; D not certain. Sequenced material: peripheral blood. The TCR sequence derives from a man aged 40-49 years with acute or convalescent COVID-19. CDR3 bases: TGTGCCAGCAGCTTAGCATCGGAGAAGCTCAATGAGCAGTTCTTC. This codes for CASSLASEKLNEQFF.